Presented here are 5 T cell receptor beta chains from one specimen sequenced in a study of T cell changes during pregnancy in multiple sclerosis. Assay used: immunoSEQ multiplex PCR; TCRdb lists only in-frame clones, some missing. The data hold roughly 38,000 clones, with around 90% observed a single time. Sequenced material: CD4+ T cells from peripheral blood mononuclear cells, taken after pregnancy. The receptors come from a female donor in good health, enrolled as a control in a pregnancy study.

The V and J genes are TRBV7-2 and TRBJ2-2; 7 bases map to TRBD2. The CDR3 covers 16 residues. The germline gives CDR1 SGHTA, CDR2 FQGNSA. V lost 0 bases, J lost 5 bases, and 6 bases stayed unmatched. CDR3 nucleotide sequence: TGTGCCAGCAGCTTAGCACCTCTGGGGGGGACCGGGGAGCTGTTTTTT. Translating it yields CASSLAPLGGTGELFF.

The rearrangement uses TRBV4-1 and TRBJ2-3; 9 positions agree with TRBD1. Germline loops: CDR1 MGHRA, CDR2 YSYEKL. The CDR3 runs to 15 residues. After removal of 2 bases from V and 7 bases from J, the junction contained 7 bases not matched to a gene. CDR3: CASSQPRDRVNTQYF. Written as DNA, the CDR3 is TGCGCCAGCAGCCAACCCCGGGACAGGGTCAATACGCAGTATTTT.

The chain has TRBV5-1 and TRBJ1-2; 9 bases match TRBD1. V lost 3 bases, J lost 2 bases, and 2 bases stayed unmatched. The length of the CDR3 is 14 residues. Germline-derived CDR1 and CDR2 are SGHRS and YFSETQ. CDR3 region: CASSSTGGNYGYTF. CDR3 coding DNA: TGCGCCAGCAGCTCAACAGGGGGCAACTATGGCTACACCTTC.

The chain combines TRBV7-3 with TRBJ2-3; 10 bases match TRBD2. Germline V CDR1 and CDR2: SGHTA, FQGTGA. The CDR3 is made up of 15 amino acids. J gave up 5 bases and V 5 bases, and 7 bases lay outside the gene matches. In DNA form, the CDR3 reads TGTGCCAGCAGCCCCCTAGCGGGAGACCGAGATACGCAGTATTTT. Translation gives CASSPLAGDRDTQYF.

This clone was seen just once. This chain joins TRBV5-1 and TRBJ1-1; D is ambiguous. This CDR3 spans 14 amino acids. Germline loops: CDR1 SGHRS, CDR2 YFSETQ. Trimming shortened V by 0 bases and J by 3 bases, and 9 bases separated the two germline ends. Here the CDR3 reads CASSLAVLDTEAFF. The CDR3 coding sequence is TGCGCCAGCAGCTTGGCGGTCTTGGACACTGAAGCTTTCTTT.